This TCR beta chain appears in the sequencing data of a study of T cell responses to AZD1222 COVID-19 vaccine. Study outcomes and limitations: Donors, mostly white British, included more females; clonal diversity was possibly underestimated.

It was second doses at about 4 or about 12 weeks that were pooled. As for this clone: Its antigen is unidentified.

Between the trimmed V and J ends, which lost 6 bases and 7 bases, there was a span of 21 bases. The CDR3 totals 15 residues. CDR1 and CDR2 (germline): KGHSH, LQKENI. Profiling relied on immunoSEQ multiplex PCR, and the TCRdb table lists in-frame clones only, not all of them. The table includes roughly 150,000 clones, about 93% detected once. The chain is built from TRBV18 and TRBJ2-5; D possibly corresponds to TRBD2 (5 bases). The TCR originated in an adult who received the AZD1222 COVID-19 vaccine. Sequenced material: peripheral blood, taken 28 days after the second AZD1222 dose. In DNA form, the CDR3 reads TGTGCCAGCTCTCTCGGACGGACTGGGGTCGGGACCCAGTACTTC. Protein product: CASSLGRTGVGTQYF.